This T cell receptor beta chain derives from a study of blood T cell repertoires in COVID-19. Profiling relied on immunoSEQ multiplex PCR, and the TCRdb table lists in-frame clones only, not all of them. Altogether around 330,000 clones are present, 89% being singletons, with the ten largest covering approximately 5.2%. Across 24 US areas, participants ranged in age from about 18 to 100 years. Per the germline V gene, CDR1 is SGDLS and CDR2 is YYNGEE. The trim removed 2 bases at V and 0 bases at J, leaving 3 bases unmatched. This CDR3 comprises 15 residues. This clone was counted once. This sequence joins TRBV9 and TRBJ2-7, with 9 bases lining up with TRBD2. The TCR sequence derives from a man aged 60-69 years who had recovered from COVID-19. Sequencing input: PBMCs or T cells enriched from blood (not recorded which). CDR3 loop: CASSVLAGSSYEQYF. The CDR3 region has the DNA TGTGCCAGCAGCGTCCTAGCGGGGAGCTCCTACGAGCAGTACTTC.